The 27 T cell receptor beta chains reported below all come from one sample, sequenced in a study of blood T cell repertoires in COVID-19. Sequencing was performed with immunoSEQ multiplex PCR; in TCRdb, only in-frame clones are kept and a portion is missing. The repertoire includes some 230,000 clones, roughly 80% of them detected once, and less than 7.5% sits in the top ten. Material for sequencing was peripheral blood. These receptors were obtained from a woman aged 50 to 60 with acute or convalescent COVID-19.

V gene TRBV4-1 combines with J gene TRBJ1-1, with D unresolved. The CDR3 is 15 amino acids. Germline values: CDR1 MGHRA, CDR2 YSYEKL. Trimming pared 3 bases from V and 4 bases from J, leaving 15 bases between. The CDR3 reads CASSHPLGLGTEAFF. The CDR3 DNA sequence: TGCGCCAGCAGCCATCCTCTCGGGTTGGGCACTGAAGCTTTCTTT.

The rearrangement links TRBV5-1 to TRBJ2-2; TRBD2 is a possible D gene (6 bases). The CDR3 covers 15 residues. V was clipped by 2 bases and J by 1 base, with 9 bases between them. CDR1 is SGHRS and CDR2 is YFSETQ in the germline V gene. As DNA, the CDR3 is TGCGCCAGCAGCTTAGGTAGCGGGAACACCGGGGAGCTGTTTTTT. Protein product: CASSLGSGNTGELFF.

The V gene is TRBV20-1, the J gene TRBJ2-7, with D unresolved. The germline V gene has CDR1 DFQATT and CDR2 SNEGSKA (reference sequence). V lost 4 bases to trimming and J lost 4 bases, with 8 bases between them. The CDR3 runs 11 residues. CDR3 residues: CSAMVHYEQYF. The CDR3 region has the DNA TGCAGTGCTATGGTACATTACGAGCAGTACTTC.

The rearrangement uses TRBV6-1 and TRBJ2-3; D is uncertain. V shed 1 base and J shed 0 bases, with 8 bases lying between them. CDR3 size: 15 residues. The V gene's germline CDR1 is MNHNS and CDR2 SASEGT. The CDR3, as DNA: TGTGCCAGCAGTGAAGGGCAGATTAGCACAGATACGCAGTATTTT. It yields the protein CASSEGQISTDTQYF.

V usage is TRBV4-2 and J usage is TRBJ1-3, with a weak D call TRBD1 (6 bases). This CDR3 contains 16 residues. The germline V gene encodes CDR1 LGHNA and CDR2 YNFKEQ. Trimming stripped 4 bases from V and 3 bases from J, with 16 bases between. The CDR3 DNA is TGTGCCAGCAGCCCATTACAGGGATTGGATGGAAACACCATATATTTT. The encoded protein is CASSPLQGLDGNTIYF.

This sequence joins TRBV14 and TRBJ1-1; 7 nucleotides match TRBD1. Trimming took 5 bases from V and 1 from J; bases not matched to a gene: 7. This CDR3 is 15 amino acids long. Per germline, CDR1 SGHDN and CDR2 FVKESK. CDR3 sequence (DNA): TGTGCCAGCAGCGAAAGAGGGACAGCGAACACTGAAGCTTTCTTT. This gives the protein CASSERGTANTEAFF.

The genes are TRBV7-9 and TRBJ2-1; weak D call: TRBD2 (6 bases). Trimming stripped 5 bases from V and 6 bases from J, with 17 bases between. Germline lookup yields CDR1 SEHNR and CDR2 FQNEAQ (reference sequence). This CDR3 comprises 15 residues. The CDR3 protein is CASSPSGGLANEQFF. The CDR3 nucleotides read TGTGCCAGCAGCCCCTCCGGGGGTTTGGCCAATGAGCAGTTCTTC.

In its sample, this clone was seen a few times. This rearrangement joins TRBV28 to TRBJ2-3; D may be TRBD2 (5 bases). Germline V lookup: CDR1 MDHEN, CDR2 SYDVKM. Trimming left V 6 bases short and J 0 bases short, with 19 bases between. This CDR3 is built from 17 residues. The CDR3 loop reads CASRGWTPDFSTDTQYF. The CDR3 bases are TGTGCCAGCAGGGGGTGGACTCCCGACTTTAGCACAGATACGCAGTATTTT.

This sequence joins TRBV12-3 or TRBV12-4 and TRBJ2-2; TRBD1 matches 9 bases. The CDR3 spans 13 residues. V lost 6 bases to trimming and J lost 7 bases; unmatched junction nucleotides: 3. CDR3 nucleotides: TGTGCCAGCAGGACAGGGGGTGTCGGGGAGCTGTTTTTT. As protein: CASRTGGVGELFF.

The V call is TRBV7-2, the J call TRBJ1-4; no definite D call. Between the trimmed V and J ends, which lost 1 base and 5 bases, there was a span of 11 bases. This CDR3 is 15 amino acids long. Germline-derived CDR1 and CDR2 are SGHTA and FQGNSA. In nucleotides, the CDR3 is TGTGCCAGCAGCTTAGACAGCGGAAGGAATGAAAAACTGTTTTTT. It specifies CASSLDSGRNEKLFF.

V and J are TRBV9 and TRBJ2-1; 13 bases match TRBD2. Germline V CDR1 and CDR2: SGDLS, YYNGEE. This CDR3 has 16 amino acids. V lost 0 bases to trimming and J lost 9 bases; unmatched junction nucleotides: 6. CDR3 sequence (DNA): TGTGCCAGCAGCGTAGGACCCGGGACTAGCGGGATTGAGCAGTTCTTC. The encoded protein is CASSVGPGTSGIEQFF.

The rearrangement uses TRBV3-1 (or the pseudogene TRBV3-2) and TRBJ1-2; weak D call: TRBD1 (6 bases). The V gene's germline CDR1 is LGHDT and CDR2 YNNKEL (reference sequence). The CDR3 consists of 14 residues. The V and J ends lost 0 bases and 7 bases respectively, with 12 bases between them. The CDR3, as DNA: TGTGCCAGCAGCCAAGATTGGGGGCTGGTTGGCTACACCTTC. Amino acid sequence: CASSQDWGLVGYTF.

This sequence joins TRBV2 and TRBJ1-5; TRBD1 matches at 9 bases. This CDR3 has 14 residues. The V segment lost 5 bases and the J segment 6 bases; nucleotides outside the gene matches: 5. CDR1 is SNHLY and CDR2 is FYNNEI in the germline V gene. The CDR3 nucleotides read TGTGCCAGCAGTCCGGACAGGGGAAGTCAGCCCCAGCATTTT. As protein: CASSPDRGSQPQHF.

This clone was observed a handful of times. The genes are TRBV28 and TRBJ1-5; tentative D call: TRBD1 (5 bases). The V gene lost 5 bases and the J gene lost 2 bases, with 16 bases spanning the gap. Germline V gene sequence: CDR1 MDHEN, CDR2 SYDVKM. The CDR3 sequence is 16 residues long. The CDR3 spells CASSPRQYYGNQPQHF. Here the CDR3 DNA reads TGTGCCAGCAGTCCCCGACAGTATTACGGCAATCAGCCCCAGCATTTT.

The rearrangement links TRBV3-1 (or the pseudogene TRBV3-2) to TRBJ2-2; 7 positions agree with TRBD2. The length of the CDR3 is 16 residues. Germline CDR1 LGHDT, CDR2 YNNKEL (reference sequence). The ends lost 4 bases at V and 1 base at J; junction bases unmatched: 6. CDR3 nucleotides: TGTGCCAGCAGCCGGGGGGGAGGACGGAACACCGGGGAGCTGTTTTTT. Protein product: CASSRGGGRNTGELFF.

J is TRBJ2-2 and V is TRBV28, with TRBD1 identical over 7 bases. The CDR3 is 15 amino acids. J lost 2 bases, V lost 4 bases, and 4 bases had no gene match. Germline CDR1 reads MDHEN; CDR2 reads SYDVKM. CDR3 nucleotides: TGTGCCAGCAGTTCGACAGGGTTCAACACCGGGGAGCTGTTTTTT. Translation gives CASSSTGFNTGELFF.

This clone showed up just once. V is TRBV19 and J is TRBJ2-3; D may be TRBD2 (5 bases). With 3 bases removed from V and 2 bases from J, the gap between germline ends came to 9 bases. The CDR3 is 14 residues long. Germline loops: CDR1 LNHDA, CDR2 SQIVND (reference sequence). The CDR3 coding sequence is TGTGCCAGTAGTATTAGCGACCACACAGATACGCAGTATTTT. Protein sequence: CASSISDHTDTQYF. Using reference TRBV19 and TRBJ2-3 for the parts outside the CDR3, the full variable domain is DGGITQSPKYLFRKEGQNVTLSCEQNLNHDAMYWYRQDPGQGLRLIYYSQIVNDFQKGDIAEGYSVSREKKESFPLTVTSAQKNPTAFYLCASSISDHTDTQYFGPGTRLTVL.

V usage is TRBV5-1 and J usage is TRBJ2-1; D not certain. Trimming pared 7 bases from V and 0 bases from J, leaving 8 bases between. This CDR3 region has 13 residues. Germline V gene sequence: CDR1 SGHRS, CDR2 YFSETQ. The chain's CDR3 is CASSIGSYNEQFF. DNA for the CDR3: TGCGCCAGCTCCATCGGCTCCTACAATGAGCAGTTCTTC.

This chain uses TRBV20-1 with TRBJ2-1; a weak D match, TRBD1 (6 bases). Germline CDR1 DFQATT, CDR2 SNEGSKA (reference sequence). V shed 3 bases and J shed 3 bases, with 12 bases lying between them. The CDR3 contains 14 residues. This chain's CDR3 is CSASIRGSYNEQFF. The DNA for the CDR3 is TGCAGTGCTAGTATCAGGGGAAGCTACAATGAGCAGTTCTTC.

V gene TRBV18 combines with J gene TRBJ1-1; possibly TRBD1 for D (6 bases). With 6 bases removed from V and 5 bases from J, the gap between germline ends came to 16 bases. Looked up from germline, CDR1 is KGHSH and CDR2 is LQKENI. CDR3 length: 14 amino acids. This CDR3 reads CASSPRQERTEAFF. The CDR3 nucleotides read TGTGCCAGCTCTCCGCGACAGGAAAGGACTGAAGCTTTCTTT.

The V gene is TRBV6-2 or TRBV6-3, the J gene TRBJ1-1; D uncertain. Germline V lookup: CDR1 MNHEY, CDR2 SVGEGT. The CDR3 spans 13 residues. V gave up 2 bases and J gave up 6 bases, with 10 bases separating them. CDR3 DNA sequence: TGTGCCAGCAGTTACCCGGTAGGAGCTGAAGCTTTCTTT. Its protein product is CASSYPVGAEAFF.

This clone appeared a single time. This chain connects TRBV6-1 to TRBJ2-4, with TRBD2 matching over 8 bases. CDR3 length: 15 amino acids. The V gene end was trimmed by 2 bases and the J gene end by 8 bases; junction bases not matched to a gene: 8. Germline V gene data show CDR1 as MNHNS and CDR2 as SASEGT. The CDR3 sequence is CASSETRGAPDIQYF. CDR3 DNA sequence: TGTGCCAGCAGTGAAACGCGGGGGGCCCCGGACATTCAGTACTTC.

This chain connects TRBV5-4 to TRBJ1-1; 8 bases map to TRBD1. The CDR3 sequence is 14 residues long. With 2 bases clipped from V and 1 base from J, the junction kept 1 base outside the gene matches. Germline CDR1 reads SGHNT; CDR2 reads YYREEE (reference sequence). CDR3 nucleotides: TGTGCCAGCAGCTTCGGACAGGGGAACACTGAAGCTTTCTTT. This encodes CASSFGQGNTEAFF.

The rearrangement links TRBV7-2 to TRBJ2-5; D is perhaps TRBD2 (6 bases). The CDR3 loop spans 15 amino acids. Trimming removed 1 base at V and 2 bases at J, with 11 bases between. From germline, CDR1 is SGHTA and CDR2 FQGNSA. CDR3 protein: CASSLGAGSQETQYF. CDR3 nucleotide sequence: TGTGCCAGCAGCTTAGGGGCGGGGAGTCAAGAGACCCAGTACTTC.

V is TRBV21-1 and J is TRBJ2-7; TRBD2, the table's D call, lacks a check against the DNA. TRBV21-1 is termed a pseudogene. The CDR3 covers 13 residues. The CDR3 here is CASSAWSSYEQYF. CDR3 DNA sequence: TGTGCCAGCAGCGCGTGGAGCTCCTACGAGCAGTACTTC.

The chain combines TRBV10-3 with TRBJ2-1, with 14 bases lining up with TRBD2. Germline CDR1 and CDR2: ENHRY and SYGVKD. The CDR3 runs 15 residues. V dropped 6 bases and J dropped 7; count of bases not matched to a gene: 5. The CDR3 is CAIRGTSGSENEQFF. The CDR3 region has the DNA TGTGCCATCAGGGGGACTAGCGGGAGTGAGAATGAGCAGTTCTTC.

This rearrangement joins TRBV9 to TRBJ2-5; TRBD2 aligns across 10 bases. The CDR3 extends over 15 amino acids. Germline V CDR1 and CDR2: SGDLS, YYNGEE. Germline trimming cut 0 bases from V and 4 bases from J; bases unmatched to any gene: 3. Here the CDR3 DNA reads TGTGCCAGCAGCGTAGCGGCTAGCGGGGGAGAGACCCAGTACTTC. Translating it yields CASSVAASGGETQYF.